What follows are 31 T cell receptor beta chains derived from one specimen sequenced in a study of CD8+CD57+ T cells in acquired aplastic anemia. Sequencing involved patients with CD8+CD57+ cell expansion previously shown by flow cytometry. The template used for profiling TCR beta VDJ and CDR3 was genomic DNA. TCRdb reprocessed the reads with MiXCR, giving one entry per CDR3 protein. The sample includes 120,000 or so distinct CDR3 sequences, about two fifths seen only once; the top ten take 2.6%. Input material: sorted CD4+, CD8+, or CD8+CD57+ T cells (not recorded which) from PBMCs. The source is a human donor with aplastic anemia.

CDR3 region: CASSPPPLYSPLHF. In nucleotides, the CDR3 is TGTGCCAGCAGTCCGCCCCCCCTATATTCACCCCTCCACTTT. V is TRBV27 and J is TRBJ1-6; no clear D gene. This CDR3 region has 14 residues. With 5 bases removed from V and 8 bases from J, the gap between germline ends came to 13 bases. CDR1 and CDR2 (germline): MNHEY, SMNVEV (reference sequence).

The chain recombines TRBV2 with TRBJ1-5, with D possibly matching TRBD1 (5 bases). Germline CDR1 reads SNHLY; CDR2 reads FYNNEI. This CDR3 has 13 residues. V was shortened by 6 bases and J by 3 bases, with 9 bases between the two germline ends. The CDR3 DNA is TGTGCCAGCAGCTGGGGGTTCAATCAGCCCCAGCATTTT. Translating gives CASSWGFNQPQHF.

This clonotype was detected a few times. CDR3 residues: CASSRDSSSSGNTIYF. For the CDR3, the DNA is TGTGCCAGCAGCCGCGATTCTTCCAGCTCTGGAAACACCATATATTTT. This rearrangement joins TRBV4-2 to TRBJ1-3, with unresolved D. The CDR3 runs to 16 residues. Germline V gene data show CDR1 as LGHNA and CDR2 as YNFKEQ. Trimming shortened V by 4 bases and J by 0 bases, and 13 bases separated the two germline ends.

Ten or more counts support this clonotype. The rearrangement joins TRBV7-6 to TRBJ2-5; 7 bases map to TRBD1. Trimming removed 5 bases from V and 1 base from J; junction bases left unmatched: 10. Per germline, CDR1 SGHVS and CDR2 FNYEAQ. CDR3 size: 16 residues. The CDR3 reads CASSPRTGPVQETQYF. CDR3 sequence (DNA): TGTGCCAGCAGCCCCCGGACAGGTCCCGTCCAAGAGACCCAGTACTTC.

The rearrangement links TRBV12-3 or TRBV12-4 to TRBJ2-3; perhaps D is TRBD1 or TRBD2 (6 bases each). The CDR3 covers 16 residues. Trimming removed 6 bases at V and 0 bases at J, with 16 bases between. The chain's CDR3 is CASSARRGTSTDTQYF. DNA of the CDR3: TGTGCCAGCAGCGCTCGAAGGGGGACTAGCACAGATACGCAGTATTTT.

This clonotype was counted many times. The V call is TRBV7-2, the J call TRBJ2-7; D is uncertain. The ends were cut back, 3 bases at V and 3 bases at J, with 9 bases in the middle. Germline V gives CDR1 SGHTA, CDR2 FQGNSA. This CDR3 has 13 residues. CDR3 region: CASSFAFNYEQYF. CDR3 in DNA: TGTGCCAGCAGCTTCGCTTTTAACTACGAGCAGTACTTC.

Many counts were recorded for this clonotype. CDR3 protein: CSVGPGTGGDTQYF. The CDR3 DNA follows: TGCAGTGTCGGACCCGGGACAGGGGGCGATACGCAGTATTTT. The genes are TRBV20-1 and TRBJ2-3, with 12 bases lining up with TRBD1. Germline V lookup: CDR1 DFQATT, CDR2 SNEGSKA (reference sequence). The V segment lost 7 bases and the J segment 6 bases; nucleotides outside the gene matches: 8. CDR3 length: 14 residues.

This chain uses TRBV19 with TRBJ2-4; possibly TRBD2 for D (5 bases). This CDR3 is 13 amino acids long. Looked up from germline, CDR1 is LNHDA and CDR2 is SQIVND (reference sequence). Trimming stripped 3 bases from V and 9 bases from J, with 12 bases between. This CDR3 is CASSIVSGSIQYF. The CDR3 DNA follows: TGTGCCAGTAGTATCGTTTCGGGGAGCATTCAGTACTTC. The whole variable domain, filled in from reference TRBV19 and TRBJ2-4, reads DGGITQSPKYLFRKEGQNVTLSCEQNLNHDAMYWYRQDPGQGLRLIYYSQIVNDFQKGDIAEGYSVSREKKESFPLTVTSAQKNPTAFYLCASSIVSGSIQYFGAGTRLSVL.

Only a few counts were recorded for this clonotype. Sequence at one end of the junction differs from germline and may be a read error. The chain is built from TRBV12-3 or TRBV12-4 and TRBJ1-1; TRBD1 aligns across 8 bases. CDR3 length: 12 amino acids. DNA of the CDR3: TGTGCCGGCAGTACAGGGGGCACTGAAGCTTTCTTT. It is translated as CAGSTGGTEAFF.

A single count supports this clonotype. Here the CDR3 DNA reads TGTGCCACCAGTTCGACCCAGACCGCGGTAGGAAACACCAACACCGGGGAGCTGTTTTTT. This gives the protein CATSSTQTAVGNTNTGELFF. The J gene is TRBJ2-2, the V gene TRBV24-1; D gene ambiguous. Germline V gene sequence: CDR1 KGHDR, CDR2 SFDVKD. V lost 6 bases to trimming and J lost 2 bases, with 27 bases between them. CDR3 length equals 20 residues.

This clonotype has a count of ten or more. V usage is TRBV12-3 or TRBV12-4 and J usage is TRBJ1-4, with 8 bases that match TRBD1. The CDR3 extends over 13 amino acids. V shed 7 bases and J 7 bases; nucleotides not matched to a gene: 5. The CDR3 is CASTRTGSEKLFF. The DNA of the CDR3 is TGTGCCAGCACTCGGACAGGGAGTGAAAAACTGTTTTTT.

The V gene is TRBV12-3 or TRBV12-4, the J gene TRBJ2-7; maybe TRBD1 (5 bases). The CDR3 consists of 15 residues. V lost 1 base and J 6 bases, leaving 16 bases between the germline ends. In DNA form, the CDR3 reads TGTGCCAGCAGTTTAGGGGCCAGGGAATTCTCCGAGCAGTACTTC. Translated: CASSLGAREFSEQYF.

This sequence joins TRBV11-2 and TRBJ2-5, with 12 bases aligning to TRBD2. This CDR3 has 18 amino acids. In germline, CDR1 is SGHAT, CDR2 FQNNGV. V trimming: 3 bases; J trimming: 5 bases; junction bases outside the gene matches: 13. The DNA of the CDR3 is TGTGCCAGCAGCTTTCGGCTAGCGGGGGGGCCGAGGGGTGAGACCCAGTACTTC. Translation gives CASSFRLAGGPRGETQYF. Combining the CDR3 with reference TRBV11-2 and TRBJ2-5 gives the whole variable domain EAGVAQSPRYKIIEKRQSVAFWCNPISGHATLYWYQQILGQGPKLLIQFQNNGVVDDSQLPKDRFSAERLKGVDSTLKIQPAKLEDSAVYLCASSFRLAGGPRGETQYFGPGTRLLVL.

The chain combines TRBV7-6 with TRBJ2-7; possibly TRBD1 for D (5 bases). V gave up 1 base and J gave up 4 bases, with 11 bases separating them. Germline V gene data show CDR1 as SGHVS and CDR2 as FNYEAQ. The CDR3 totals 14 residues. Here the CDR3 reads CASSLGPDRYEQYV. As DNA, the CDR3 is TGTGCCAGCAGCTTAGGGCCCGACAGATACGAGCAGTACGTC.

The V call is TRBV5-1, the J call TRBJ2-3, with D uncertain. Trimming removed 4 bases from V and 1 base from J, with 13 bases in between. Germline V gene data show CDR1 as SGHRS and CDR2 as YFSETQ. The CDR3 runs 15 residues. The CDR3, as DNA: TGCGCCAGCAGCCCGACGGCTACCGGCACAGATACGCAGTATTTT. This codes for CASSPTATGTDTQYF.

This clonotype appeared many times. J is TRBJ2-7 and V is TRBV5-1, with 10 bases aligning to TRBD1. The CDR3 is made up of 15 amino acids. After removal of 0 bases from V and 6 bases from J, the junction contained 6 bases not matched to a gene. Germline-derived CDR1 and CDR2 are SGHRS and YFSETQ. CDR3 coding DNA: TGCGCCAGCAGCTTGGATGGGACAGGGGTCGGCGAGCAGTACTTC. It specifies CASSLDGTGVGEQYF.

This clonotype was detected ten times or more. This chain's CDR3 is CASSEFGDSRGYTF. CDR3 nucleotides: TGTGCCAGCAGTGAATTTGGGGACAGTCGTGGCTACACCTTC. The chain couples TRBV25-1 to TRBJ1-2, with TRBD1 matching over 7 bases. After removal of 1 base from V and 7 bases from J, the junction contained 6 bases not matched to a gene. Germline V gene data show CDR1 as MGHDK and CDR2 as SYGVNS. CDR3 length equals 14 residues.

This clonotype occurred many times. V and J are TRBV20-1 and TRBJ1-1; 12 bases match TRBD1. This CDR3 comprises 15 residues. From germline, CDR1 is DFQATT and CDR2 SNEGSKA (reference sequence). Trimming took 5 bases from V and 3 from J; bases not matched to a gene: 7. CDR3: CSAYTGTGGHTEAFF. In nucleotides, the CDR3 is TGCAGTGCTTATACCGGGACAGGGGGCCACACTGAAGCTTTCTTT.

This clonotype appeared many times. The chain joins TRBV7-9 to TRBJ1-3; no clear D. Trimming removed 5 bases from V and 0 bases from J, with 8 bases in between. Germline loops: CDR1 SEHNR, CDR2 FQNEAQ (reference sequence). The CDR3 runs 14 residues. The chain's CDR3 is CASSLSISGNTIYF. CDR3 DNA sequence: TGTGCCAGCAGCCTCAGTATCTCTGGAAACACCATATATTTT.

This clonotype was observed many times. The chain is built from TRBV20-1 and TRBJ1-4; D ambiguous. Germline assignment: CDR1 DFQATT and CDR2 SNEGSKA (reference sequence). V shed 6 bases and J shed 4 bases, with 15 bases lying between them. The CDR3 is made up of 14 amino acids. This CDR3 reads CSAGISSFNEKLFF. The CDR3 bases are TGCAGTGCCGGAATTTCGTCGTTTAATGAAAAACTGTTTTTT.

This clonotype was counted many times. DNA for the CDR3: TGTGCCAGCAGTGATGCCACCAATTCACCCCTCCACTTT. Translation: CASSDATNSPLHF. The rearrangement uses TRBV6-1 and TRBJ1-6; D call uncertain. Between the trimmed V and J ends, which lost 3 bases and 7 bases, there was a span of 7 bases. This CDR3 spans 13 amino acids. Germline assignment: CDR1 MNHNS and CDR2 SASEGT.

This clonotype was seen more than once but under ten times. This CDR3 is CASSLEGGKLFF. The CDR3 DNA is TGTGCCAGCAGTTTGGAGGGAGGCAAACTGTTTTTT. The V call is TRBV7-3, the J call TRBJ1-4; D gene uncertain. Germline V gene sequence: CDR1 SGHTA, CDR2 FQGTGA. This CDR3 is 12 amino acids long. V was shortened by 6 bases and J by 11 bases, with 13 bases between the two germline ends.

This clonotype came up a few times. V and J are TRBV29-1 and TRBJ1-1; D not certain. V lost 0 bases and J 1 base, leaving 12 bases between the germline ends. From germline, CDR1 is SQVTM and CDR2 ANQGSEA. The length of the CDR3 is 15 residues. CDR3 in amino acids: CSVEDRWTGNTEAFF. CDR3 bases: TGCAGCGTTGAAGATCGTTGGACGGGGAACACTGAAGCTTTCTTT.

This clonotype was seen ten or more times. CDR3 amino acids: CSVEAHLYNEQFF. The CDR3 coding sequence is TGCAGCGTTGAAGCTCACCTCTACAATGAGCAGTTCTTC. The rearrangement links TRBV29-1 to TRBJ2-1; no reliable D call. CDR1 is SQVTM and CDR2 is ANQGSEA in the germline V gene. The CDR3 has 13 amino acids. The V end was cut by 1 base, the J end by 3 bases, with 7 bases between.

This clonotype has at least ten counts. The genes are TRBV7-8 and TRBJ2-1, with D perhaps matching TRBD1 (5 bases). The CDR3 totals 16 residues. Trimming pared 5 bases from V and 9 bases from J, leaving 23 bases between. Germline V gene sequence: CDR1 SGHVS, CDR2 FQNEAQ. The CDR3 DNA reads as TGTGCCAGCAGCAACCCAAAGGGGCACACCCAGGGTGAGCAGTTCTTC. As protein: CASSNPKGHTQGEQFF.

The gene calls are TRBV10-3 and TRBJ1-3, with a weak D call TRBD1 (5 bases). The V gene lost 6 bases and the J gene lost 9 bases, with 15 bases spanning the gap. The CDR3 runs 13 residues. Germline V CDR1 and CDR2: ENHRY, SYGVKD. CDR3 DNA sequence: TGTGCCATCAGCGGGACTAGCGGGGGCACCATATATTTT. This sequence encodes CAISGTSGGTIYF.

With respect to this clonotype: At one boundary the junction diverges from the germline segment, which might be a read error. The chain has TRBV11-1 and TRBJ2-2; 7 nucleotides agree with TRBD1. Germline loops: CDR1 SGHAT, CDR2 FQDESV (reference sequence). There are 18 residues in the CDR3. Here the CDR3 reads CASSLGGSPGFNTGELFF. DNA of the CDR3: TGCGCCAGCAGCTTAGGGGGCTCCCCGGGCTTTAACACCGGGGAGCTGTTTTTT.

The chain recombines TRBV25-1 with TRBJ1-6; D might be TRBD1 (6 bases). The ends were cut back, 8 bases at V and 0 bases at J, with 11 bases in the middle. This CDR3 is built from 15 residues. Looked up from germline, CDR1 is MGHDK and CDR2 is SYGVNS. The chain's CDR3 is CASLGGPSYNSPLHF. The CDR3 DNA sequence: TGTGCCAGCTTAGGGGGGCCCTCCTATAATTCACCCCTCCACTTT.

This clonotype was counted at least ten times. The genes are TRBV20-1 and TRBJ1-1; D gene uncertain. Trimming cost V 6 bases and J 2 bases, with 16 bases left between them. CDR3 size: 14 residues. Germline CDR1 DFQATT, CDR2 SNEGSKA (reference sequence). CDR3 DNA sequence: TGCAGTGCGGAGCCCGGGCCTCTAAACACTGAAGCTTTCTTT. Its translation: CSAEPGPLNTEAFF.

This clonotype was observed many times. The chain uses TRBV2 and TRBJ1-2; 9 positions match TRBD1. Germline CDR1 SNHLY, CDR2 FYNNEI. This CDR3 spans 13 amino acids. V lost 6 bases to trimming and J lost 7 bases; unmatched junction nucleotides: 6. CDR3 DNA sequence: TGTGCCAGCAGGGAACAGGGGGCGGGTGGCTACACCTTC. Translation: CASREQGAGGYTF. The variable domain in full, with the rest retrieved from reference TRBV2 and TRBJ1-2, is EPEVTQTPSHQVTQMGQEVILRCVPISNHLYFYWYRQILGQKVEFLVSFYNNEISEKSEIFDDQFSVERPDGSNFTLKIRSTKLEDSAMYFCASREQGAGGYTFGSGTRLTVV.

This clonotype appeared many times. This rearrangement joins TRBV2 to TRBJ1-4; 10 nucleotides line up with TRBD1. Germline V CDR1 and CDR2: SNHLY, FYNNEI. The V segment lost 6 bases and the J segment 4 bases; nucleotides outside the gene matches: 8. CDR3 length equals 16 residues. The chain's CDR3 is CASRVDRGAINEKLFF. CDR3 in DNA: TGTGCCAGCAGAGTGGACAGGGGGGCGATTAATGAAAAACTGTTTTTT.